This entry lists 15 T cell receptor beta chains sequenced from one sample in a study of blood T cell repertoires in COVID-19. Method: immunoSEQ multiplex PCR; TCRdb's copy keeps in-frame clones and lacks some. Of 250,000 or so clones in the sample, nearly 90% were seen once. Sequenced: peripheral blood. All receptors derive from a woman between 35 and 50 years old who had recovered from COVID-19.

This chain links TRBV11-2 with TRBJ1-4, with D possibly being TRBD1 (5 bases). This CDR3 contains 15 residues. With 5 bases removed from V and 8 bases from J, the gap between germline ends came to 18 bases. Looked up from germline, CDR1 is SGHAT and CDR2 is FQNNGV. CDR3 loop: CASSQQGAQAEKLFF. CDR3 DNA: TGTGCCAGCAGCCAGCAAGGGGCGCAAGCCGAAAAACTGTTTTTT. The whole variable domain, filled in from reference TRBV11-2 and TRBJ1-4, reads EAGVAQSPRYKIIEKRQSVAFWCNPISGHATLYWYQQILGQGPKLLIQFQNNGVVDDSQLPKDRFSAERLKGVDSTLKIQPAKLEDSAVYLCASSQQGAQAEKLFFGSGTQLSVL.

This clone was counted once. This chain connects TRBV11-3 to TRBJ2-1; TRBD1 might be the D (6 bases). Germline V gene sequence: CDR1 SGHNT, CDR2 YENEEA. V was pared by 0 bases and J by 5 bases, with 23 bases between. This CDR3 region has 19 residues. The CDR3 DNA reads TGTGCCAGCAGCTTAGAAGGTTACAGGGTGGCTAGTGGGAACAATGAGCAGTTCTTC. It codes for CASSLEGYRVASGNNEQFF.

The chain links TRBV18 to TRBJ2-6, with D maybe TRBD2 (6 bases). This CDR3 comprises 16 residues. CDR1 is KGHSH, CDR2 LQKENI, per germline. Trimming cost V 5 bases and J 0 bases, with 11 bases left between them. CDR3 amino acids: CASSVRELSGANVLTF. CDR3 DNA: TGTGCCAGCTCAGTCCGGGAGCTCTCTGGGGCCAACGTCCTGACTTTC.

The chain is built from TRBV28 and TRBJ2-7; perhaps TRBD2 as D (6 bases). V lost 6 bases, J lost 2 bases, and 17 bases lay in between. This CDR3 region has 15 residues. Germline V gene data show CDR1 as MDHEN and CDR2 as SYDVKM. DNA for the CDR3: TGTGCCAGCAGGGCCGGGACTCAAGTCCCCTACGAGCAGTACTTC. It encodes CASRAGTQVPYEQYF.

Turning to this clone: One end of the junction is discordant with germline, which a read error may explain. The chain carries TRBV7-2 and TRBJ2-7; TRBD2 matches at 11 bases. This CDR3 has 15 residues. Germline assignment: CDR1 SGHTA and CDR2 FQGNSA. The CDR3 sequence is CASSLARGLAASWDF. CDR3 nucleotide sequence: TGTGCCAGCAGCTTAGCGAGGGGACTAGCGGCGTCCTGGGACTTC. Supplemented by reference TRBV7-2 and TRBJ2-7, the full variable domain reads GAGVSQSPSNKVTEKGKDVELRCDPISGHTALYWYRQSLGQGLEFLIYFQGNSAPDKSGLPSDRFSAERTGGSVSTLTIQRTQQEDSAVYLCASSLARGLAASWDFGPGTRLTVT.

This rearrangement joins TRBV21-1 to TRBJ2-2; the table calls TRBD2, which could not be checked here. TRBV21-1 is annotated as a pseudogene. There are 18 residues in the CDR3. CDR3 residues: CASSLLTSAGVDTGELFF. The CDR3 nucleotides are TGTGCCAGCAGCCTATTGACGTCAGCGGGAGTAGACACCGGGGAGCTGTTTTTT.

This chain joins TRBV7-8 and TRBJ1-3, with a weak D call TRBD1 (6 bases). This CDR3 has 20 amino acids. Germline V gives CDR1 SGHVS, CDR2 FQNEAQ. V lost 0 bases and J 0 bases, leaving 21 bases between the germline ends. The CDR3 DNA sequence: TGTGCCAGCAGCTTAGCAGCCTTTACAGGGAACTACGACTCTGGAAACACCATATATTTT. This encodes CASSLAAFTGNYDSGNTIYF. The full variable domain, completed using reference TRBV7-8 and TRBJ1-3, is GAGVSQSPRYKVAKRGQDVALRCDPISGHVSLFWYQQALGQGPEFLTYFQNEAQLDKSGLPSDRFFAERPEGSVSTLKIQRTQQEDSAVYLCASSLAAFTGNYDSGNTIYFGEGSWLTVV.

J is TRBJ1-6 and V is TRBV7-9; maybe TRBD1 (6 bases). Germline values: CDR1 SEHNR, CDR2 FQNEAQ (reference sequence). This CDR3 is built from 17 residues. V shed 2 bases and J shed 4 bases, with 15 bases lying between them. In nucleotides, the CDR3 is TGTGCCAGCAGCTTACCTTTAGGACAGCCTTATAATTCACCCCTCCACTTT. Protein product: CASSLPLGQPYNSPLHF.

This rearrangement joins TRBV7-9 to TRBJ2-3; weak D call: TRBD2 (6 bases). Trimming cost V 2 bases and J 0 bases, with 12 bases left between them. The CDR3 sequence is 16 residues long. Germline V gene lookup returns CDR1 SEHNR and CDR2 FQNEAQ (reference sequence). CDR3 protein: CASSLFSSGSTDTQYF. The CDR3 DNA sequence: TGTGCCAGCAGCTTATTCAGTAGCGGAAGCACAGATACGCAGTATTTT. The variable domain in full, with the rest retrieved from reference TRBV7-9 and TRBJ2-3, is DTGVSQNPRHKITKRGQNVTFRCDPISEHNRLYWYRQTLGQGPEFLTYFQNEAQLEKSRLLSDRFSAERPKGSFSTLEIQRTEQGDSAMYLCASSLFSSGSTDTQYFGPGTRLTVL.

The CDR3 region is CASSRLAETDTQYF. The CDR3 nucleotides are TGTGCCAGCAGTAGACTAGCGGAGACAGATACGCAGTATTTT. The rearrangement uses TRBV7-9 and TRBJ2-3, with 9 bases aligning to TRBD2. The CDR3 is made up of 14 amino acids. Trimming cost V 6 bases and J 3 bases; bases outside gene matches: 4. Germline loops: CDR1 SEHNR, CDR2 FQNEAQ (reference sequence).

Comments on this clone: At one boundary the junction diverges from the germline segment, which might be a read error. J is TRBJ1-5 and V is TRBV2, with TRBD1 matching over 7 bases. Germline values: CDR1 SNHLY, CDR2 FYNNEI. CDR3 length: 13 residues. This CDR3 is CASREGGSQPQHF. For the CDR3, the DNA is TGTGCCAGCAGAGAAGGGGGCAGTCAGCCCCAGCATTTT.

V is TRBV20-1 and J is TRBJ1-1, with a tentative D call TRBD1 (5 bases). From germline, CDR1 is DFQATT and CDR2 SNEGSKA (reference sequence). The V end lost 3 bases, the J end lost 1 base, and 15 bases lay between the germline ends. The CDR3 extends over 15 amino acids. The CDR3 DNA reads as TGCAGTGCTAGTAACCCCTCCCAGGGGAACACTGAAGCTTTCTTT. Amino acid sequence: CSASNPSQGNTEAFF.

V and J are TRBV5-1 and TRBJ1-1; 7 bases line up with TRBD1. The CDR3 runs to 13 residues. The J segment lost 5 bases and the V segment lost 2 bases, leaving 3 bases of the junction unmatched. Germline CDR1 is SGHRS and CDR2 is YFSETQ. Here the CDR3 DNA reads TGCGCCAGCAGCTTCACAGGGGAGACTGAAGCTTTCTTT. Translation gives CASSFTGETEAFF.

The chain has TRBV28 and TRBJ1-5; TRBD1 is a possible D gene (5 bases). The CDR3 loop spans 14 amino acids. Germline assignment: CDR1 MDHEN and CDR2 SYDVKM. V was trimmed by 5 bases and J by 2 bases, leaving 10 bases between them. The CDR3 sequence is CASSIRAGNQPQHF. CDR3 DNA: TGTGCCAGCAGTATCAGGGCCGGCAATCAGCCCCAGCATTTT.

The chain links TRBV10-3 to TRBJ1-2; 9 positions agree with TRBD1. V trimming: 9 bases; J trimming: 4 bases; junction bases outside the gene matches: 12. The germline CDR1 and CDR2 sequences are ENHRY and SYGVKD. This CDR3 spans 15 amino acids. In DNA, the CDR3 is TGTGCCATAAGAGCGGGGACAGGGAGCTTCTATGGCTACACCTTC. This encodes CAIRAGTGSFYGYTF.